The entry that follows covers one T cell receptor (beta chain) sequence. The antigen is undetermined. Some clones are missing from TCRdb's copy, which holds only in-frame ones; the method was immunoSEQ multiplex PCR. The sample shows 20,000 to 25,000 clones, around 94% of them seen only once. The record originates from a study of regulatory and conventional T cells in RAG deficiency. Study-level findings and limits: Omenn patients showed >90% Treg-Tconv overlap and shorter CDR3 lengths. Other subsets showed approximately 10-fold reductions, but Treg unique TCR beta sequences fell roughly 97-fold in these patients.

Genomic DNA came from blood conventional CD4+ T cells gated CD25-low CD127-high. The germline V gene has CDR1 MNHNY and CDR2 SVGAGI (reference sequence). The V end was cut by 5 bases, the J end by 7 bases, with 8 bases between. The CDR3 covers 11 residues. The same specimen was also included in a second study, on regulatory T cells. That work states: The PCR used 52 TRBV and 13 TRBJ primers. Skewed V and J usage and few unique V-J pairs marked patient repertoires, most in Tregs.

Sequencing was carried out using CD4+ T cells sorted from blood. This clonotype was sampled from a human donor in good health. The chain recombines TRBV6-6 with TRBJ1-1; tentative D call: TRBD1 (5 bases). DNA of the CDR3: TGTGCCAGCAGTAAGGGGATTGAAGCTTTCTTT. It specifies CASSKGIEAFF.